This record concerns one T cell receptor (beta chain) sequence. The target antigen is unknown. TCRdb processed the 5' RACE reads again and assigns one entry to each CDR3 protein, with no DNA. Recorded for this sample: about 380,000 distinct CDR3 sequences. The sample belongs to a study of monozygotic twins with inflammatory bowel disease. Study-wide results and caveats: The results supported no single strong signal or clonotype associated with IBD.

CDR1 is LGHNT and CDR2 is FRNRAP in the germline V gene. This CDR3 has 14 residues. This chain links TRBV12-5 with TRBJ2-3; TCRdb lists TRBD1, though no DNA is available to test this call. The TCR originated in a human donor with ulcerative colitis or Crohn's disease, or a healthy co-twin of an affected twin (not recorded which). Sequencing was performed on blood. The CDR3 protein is CASTRGVSTDTQYF.